The present T cell receptor beta chain was sequenced within a study of T cells in Graves' hyperthyroidism and ophthalmopathy. Study-level background: Before treatment of any kind, peripheral blood was taken at initial diagnosis. Study conclusions and caveats: Clonotypes that were expanded in thyroid above 0.001 mostly appeared in blood too.

Each ophthalmopathy patient scored at least 3 on the Clinical Activity Score and at least 4 on NOSPECS grade, with duration under 3 months. Thyroid ultrasound, orbital computed tomography, clinical symptoms, and serum thyroxine and TRAb underpinned diagnoses. RNA transcripts provided the source from which TCR beta CDR3 regions were amplified. In the first-round RT-PCR of the TCR CDR3, the HTBI primer set was used. From the multiplex PCR reads, TCRdb called clonotypes with MiXCR, one entry per CDR3 protein. The sample lists 300,000 to 400,000 distinct CDR3 sequences, approximately 15% seen once, with about 20% in the top ten. Concerning this clonotype: Antigen unknown.

Trimming left V 1 base short and J 7 bases short, with 17 bases between. This CDR3 comprises 16 residues. CDR1 is LGHNA, CDR2 YNFKEQ, per germline. The sample consisted of blood. This receptor was taken from a woman in her twenties or thirties with Graves' ophthalmopathy. V is TRBV4-2 and J is TRBJ2-1, with a tentative D call TRBD2 (5 bases). In DNA form, the CDR3 reads TGTGCCAGCAGCCAAGTTACGAGCGGCCTTGTAAATGAGCAGTTCTTC. Translated: CASSQVTSGLVNEQFF.